This T cell receptor (beta chain) was identified during a study of blood T cell repertoires in COVID-19. The overall study: PBMCs, B-cell-depleted T cells, or T cells provided the cDNA or gDNA that made up the material.

Germline V gene lookup returns CDR1 MNHEY and CDR2 SVGAGI. CDR3 size: 13 residues. V was clipped by 5 bases and J by 7 bases, with 11 bases between them. Clones were read by immunoSEQ multiplex PCR, and TCRdb kept only the in-frame ones, dropping some. The data hold tens of thousands of clones, with about 87% observed a single time. Material: peripheral blood. V and J are TRBV6-5 and TRBJ2-2; no clear D. This TCR was recovered from a middle-aged man with COVID-19, enrolled during active disease. The CDR3 nucleotides are TGTGCCAGCAGTCGTGACACGTTCGGGGAGCTGTTTTTT. It specifies CASSRDTFGELFF.